The 8 T cell receptor beta chains in this list originate from one sample, sequenced in a study of early T cells in non-severe SARS-CoV-2 infection. Each CDR3 protein is one row after TCRdb ran MiXCR on the 5' RACE reads. The sample carries tens of thousands of distinct CDR3 sequences, 5% to 7% recorded once. The source material was whole blood. These TCRs come from an adult who was a healthcare worker with PCR-confirmed SARS-CoV-2 infection or an uninfected control (not recorded which).

This clonotype has just a few counts. V and J are TRBV6-5 and TRBJ2-4; D not certain. The CDR3 is made up of 15 amino acids. V lost 0 bases to trimming and J lost 0 bases, with 6 bases between them. Germline values: CDR1 MNHEY, CDR2 SVGAGI. The CDR3 coding sequence is TGTGCCAGCAGTTACTCGAGGACAGCCAAAAACATTCAGTACTTC. This sequence encodes CASSYSRTAKNIQYF.

This clonotype was seen at least ten times. V and J are TRBV12-3 or TRBV12-4 and TRBJ1-5; D call uncertain. Trimming left V 8 bases short and J 4 bases short, with 15 bases between. The CDR3 consists of 14 residues. This CDR3 is CASGGPSGNQPQHF. The CDR3 DNA reads as TGTGCCAGCGGTGGACCTTCAGGAAATCAGCCCCAGCATTTT.

This clonotype was observed many times. The chain joins TRBV11-2 to TRBJ2-3; a weak D match, TRBD1 (5 bases). This CDR3 spans 14 amino acids. Deletions cut 5 bases from V and 1 base from J, with 10 bases between. Germline CDR1 SGHAT, CDR2 FQNNGV. CDR3 in DNA: TGTGCCAGCAGCCTAGGGGTTGGCACAGATACGCAGTATTTT. This codes for CASSLGVGTDTQYF.

This clonotype was seen a few times. The chain combines TRBV20-1 with TRBJ2-5; the D gene is possibly TRBD1 (6 bases). Deletions cut 5 bases from V and 2 bases from J, with 15 bases between. The length of the CDR3 is 14 residues. Per germline, CDR1 DFQATT and CDR2 SNEGSKA (reference sequence). The CDR3 sequence: CSAPKTGPQETQYF. The DNA for the CDR3 is TGCAGTGCTCCCAAAACAGGGCCGCAAGAGACCCAGTACTTC.

This clonotype was counted at least ten times. The chain couples TRBV19 to TRBJ2-1, with D possibly matching TRBD1 (5 bases). The CDR3 covers 13 residues. The germline gives CDR1 LNHDA, CDR2 SQIVND (reference sequence). V dropped 4 bases and J dropped 5 bases, with 9 bases sitting between them. The CDR3 region has the DNA TGTGCCAGTAGTAAGGGGCCGCACAATGAGCAGTTCTTC. Its protein is CASSKGPHNEQFF.

V and J are TRBV11-2 and TRBJ1-1; D is undetermined. CDR1 SGHAT and CDR2 FQNNGV come from the germline V gene. CDR3 length: 13 amino acids. V lost 1 base to trimming and J lost 8 bases, with 11 bases between them. This CDR3 reads CASSLGSTTEAFF. CDR3 in DNA: TGTGCCAGCAGCTTAGGATCTACAACCGAAGCTTTCTTT.

The rearrangement joins TRBV7-6 to TRBJ2-6; weak D call: TRBD1 (5 bases). Germline V lookup: CDR1 SGHVS, CDR2 FNYEAQ. The length of the CDR3 is 15 residues. Deletions cut 5 bases from V and 0 bases from J, with 8 bases between. The CDR3 loop is CASSQTDSGANVLTF. CDR3 sequence (DNA): TGTGCCAGCAGCCAGACAGACTCTGGGGCCAACGTCCTGACTTTC.

This clonotype came up many times. The chain uses TRBV2 and TRBJ2-1, with 7 bases aligning to TRBD2. Trimming cost V 4 bases and J 9 bases; bases outside gene matches: 6. The CDR3 spans 13 residues. Germline lookup yields CDR1 SNHLY and CDR2 FYNNEI. DNA for the CDR3: TGTGCCAGCAGTGTTTGGACTAGTCCTGAGCAGTTCTTC. Protein: CASSVWTSPEQFF.